This record looks at one TCR beta chain sequence and its context. Its antigen is currently unknown. This table comes from immunoSEQ multiplex PCR, and its TCRdb copy is limited to in-frame clones, with some not included. Of 250,000 to 350,000 clones listed, approximately 87% are singletons. CDR1 SGHTS and CDR2 YDEGEE come from the germline V gene. The CDR3 spans 15 residues. V lost 0 bases and J lost 6, with 15 bases in between. This entry comes from a study of cytomegalovirus exposure and HLA in healthy donors. General study findings and limits: Most TCR sequences proved rare, with some public TCRs found in many donors. It was reportedly the case that the classifier diagnosed cytomegalovirus status with high specificity and sensitivity.

The specimen was PBMCs. The chain employs TRBV5-8 and TRBJ1-1, with D perhaps matching TRBD1 (5 bases). The receptor was derived from a woman aged 18-29 years in good health and CMV-seronegative. As DNA, the CDR3 is TGTGCCAGCAGCTTGGGCGCTGGGGGGGACTCTGAAGCTTTCTTT. It specifies CASSLGAGGDSEAFF.